This T cell receptor beta chain was recovered during a study of immune heterogeneity within non-small cell lung tumors. Study summary: Histology included a few squamous cell carcinomas, roughly eleven non-squamous carcinomas and 1 unspecified tumor.

It was with 32 V and 13 J primers that multiplex PCR amplified TCR beta CDR3. TCRdb ran MiXCR on the multiplex PCR reads and lists one entry per CDR3 protein. Among around 9,600 distinct CDR3 sequences listed, approximately 31% were seen once. Notes on the study in general: Local tumor mutational burden showed a correlation with local T-cell clonality that was moderate but significant (R around 0.35). Individual patients mostly differed in their high-frequency T-cell receptor beta clonotypes.

Bulk tumor genomic DNA, approximately 570 ng per sample, was the template. While surgery was under way, several biopsies spaced far apart were taken per primary tumor. Untreated, newly diagnosed non-small cell lung cancer patients underwent curative surgery. Surgery with curative intent was being performed on the donors, who were newly diagnosed non-small cell lung cancer patients. In this sample, this clonotype turned up many times. Its matching antigen is unknown. V lost 1 base, J lost 7 bases, and 3 bases lay in between. The CDR3 extends over 11 amino acids. The germline CDR1 and CDR2 sequences are MNHNS and SASEGT.

This sequence joins TRBV6-1 and TRBJ2-3; no clear D gene. The source is a man in his fifties or sixties with non-small cell lung cancer. Sample: lung tumor tissue. The CDR3 sequence: CASSEEYTQYF. DNA for the CDR3: TGTGCCAGCAGTGAAGAATATACGCAGTATTTT.